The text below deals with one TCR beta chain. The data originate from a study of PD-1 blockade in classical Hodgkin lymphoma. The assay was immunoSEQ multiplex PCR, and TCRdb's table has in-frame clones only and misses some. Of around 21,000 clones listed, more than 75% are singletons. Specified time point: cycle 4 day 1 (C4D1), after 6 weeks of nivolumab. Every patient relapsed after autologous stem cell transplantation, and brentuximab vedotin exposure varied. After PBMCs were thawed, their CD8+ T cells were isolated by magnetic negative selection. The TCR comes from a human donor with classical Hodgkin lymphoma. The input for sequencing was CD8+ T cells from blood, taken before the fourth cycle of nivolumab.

The CDR3 DNA reads TGTGCCAGCAGCGATGAAATGGCAGTTAACTATGGCTACACCTTC. Encoded protein: CASSDEMAVNYGYTF. The chain carries TRBV9 and TRBJ1-2; no firm D call. The CDR3 is 15 residues long. Trimming cost V 3 bases and J 1 base, with 13 bases left between them. Germline V gene data show CDR1 as SGDLS and CDR2 as YYNGEE. Filled out from reference TRBV9 and TRBJ1-2, the complete variable domain reads DSGVTQTPKHLITATGQRVTLRCSPRSGDLSVYWYQQSLDQGLQFLIQYYNGEERAKGNILERFSAQQFPDLHSELNLSSLELGDSALYFCASSDEMAVNYGYTFGSGTRLTVV.